The 6 T cell receptor beta chains given below trace back to one sample, sequenced in a study of blood T cell repertoires in COVID-19. The method was immunoSEQ multiplex PCR; TCRdb's version includes in-frame clones alone and lacks a portion of them. The sample shows tens of thousands of clones, 80% to 85% of them seen only once. The sequenced sample consisted of peripheral blood. These TCRs come from a man between 45 and 60 years old with acute or convalescent COVID-19.

The chain couples TRBV24-1 to TRBJ2-7; tentatively, D is TRBD1 (6 bases). Trimming shortened V by 3 bases and J by 0 bases, and 14 bases separated the two germline ends. The CDR3 extends over 16 amino acids. Germline assignment: CDR1 KGHDR and CDR2 SFDVKD. Written as DNA, the CDR3 is TGTGCCACCAGTGATCTGGGGGACACTGGCTCCTACGAGCAGTACTTC. Encoded protein: CATSDLGDTGSYEQYF.

V is TRBV5-1 and J is TRBJ2-3; perhaps TRBD2 as D (5 bases). The V gene lost 4 bases and the J gene lost 0 bases, with 15 bases spanning the gap. The CDR3 runs to 16 residues. Germline values: CDR1 SGHRS, CDR2 YFSETQ. In DNA, the CDR3 is TGCGCCAGCAGCCCCTATAGCGACTCTAGCACAGATACGCAGTATTTT. Translated, it gives CASSPYSDSSTDTQYF.

The chain carries TRBV6-6 and TRBJ1-2, with 9 nucleotides matching TRBD1. Germline CDR1 reads MNHNY; CDR2 reads SVGAGI (reference sequence). V was pared by 6 bases and J by 8 bases, with 7 bases of the junction left unmatched. CDR3 length equals 13 residues. CDR3 sequence reads: CASSPGTGHGYTF. The CDR3 DNA is TGTGCCAGCAGCCCCGGGACAGGGCACGGCTACACCTTC.

The table lists this clone with a few counts. This chain links TRBV7-9 with TRBJ1-3; D might be TRBD1 (6 bases). V was pared by 8 bases and J by 4 bases, with 15 bases between. CDR1 SEHNR and CDR2 FQNEAQ come from the germline V gene (reference sequence). The CDR3 is made up of 14 amino acids. The CDR3 region has the DNA TGTGCCAGCGGCCTAGGGGGGCGAGGAAACACCATATATTTT. Its translation: CASGLGGRGNTIYF.

This clone was observed a single time. The chain is built from TRBV9 and TRBJ1-4; the D is unclear. The V gene's germline CDR1 is SGDLS and CDR2 YYNGEE. The CDR3 is made up of 15 amino acids. Trimming pared 4 bases from V and 0 bases from J, leaving 10 bases between. The CDR3 nucleotides read TGTGCCAGCAGCTCACAGATTTCAACTAATGAAAAACTGTTTTTT. This translates into CASSSQISTNEKLFF.

This chain links TRBV9 with TRBJ1-2, with 10 bases that match TRBD1. The CDR3 sequence is 14 residues long. The V gene's germline CDR1 is SGDLS and CDR2 YYNGEE. With 0 bases clipped from V and 8 bases from J, the junction kept 4 bases outside the gene matches. The CDR3 sequence is CASSVAGQGRGYTF. The CDR3 DNA is TGTGCCAGCAGCGTAGCGGGACAGGGGAGAGGCTACACCTTC.